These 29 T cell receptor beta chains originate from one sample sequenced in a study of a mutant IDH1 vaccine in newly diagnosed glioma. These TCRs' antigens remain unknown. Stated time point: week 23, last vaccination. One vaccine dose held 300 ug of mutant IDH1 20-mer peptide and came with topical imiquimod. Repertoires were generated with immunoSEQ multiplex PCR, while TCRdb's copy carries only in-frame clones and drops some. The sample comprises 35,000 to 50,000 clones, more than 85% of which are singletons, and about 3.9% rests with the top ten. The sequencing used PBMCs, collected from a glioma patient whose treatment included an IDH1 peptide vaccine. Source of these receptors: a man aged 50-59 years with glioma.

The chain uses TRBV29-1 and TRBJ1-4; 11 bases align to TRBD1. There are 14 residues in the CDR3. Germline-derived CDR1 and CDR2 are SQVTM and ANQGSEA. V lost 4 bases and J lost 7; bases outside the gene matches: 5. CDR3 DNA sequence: TGCAGCGTTGCGCCGGGACAGGGGGTTGAAAAACTGTTTTTT. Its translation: CSVAPGQGVEKLFF.

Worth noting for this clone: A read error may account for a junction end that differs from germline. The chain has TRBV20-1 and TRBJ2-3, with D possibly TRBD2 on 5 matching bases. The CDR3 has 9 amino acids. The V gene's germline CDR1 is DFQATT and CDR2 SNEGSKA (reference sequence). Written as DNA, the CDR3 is TGCAGTGCTAGCACTAAAGGAGGTTTT. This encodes CSASTKGGF.

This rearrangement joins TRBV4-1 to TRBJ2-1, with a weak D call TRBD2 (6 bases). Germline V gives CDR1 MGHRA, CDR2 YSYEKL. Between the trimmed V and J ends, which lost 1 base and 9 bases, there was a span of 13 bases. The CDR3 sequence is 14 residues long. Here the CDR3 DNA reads TGCGCCAGCAGCCAAGTAGGAGGGGAGGCTGAGCAGTTCTTC. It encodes CASSQVGGEAEQFF.

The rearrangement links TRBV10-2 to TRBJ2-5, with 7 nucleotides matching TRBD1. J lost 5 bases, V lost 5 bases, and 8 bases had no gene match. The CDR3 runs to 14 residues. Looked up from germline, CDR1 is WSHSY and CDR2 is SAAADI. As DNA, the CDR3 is TGCGCCAGCAGTAGACAGGGATTGAGGGAGACCCAGTACTTC. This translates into CASSRQGLRETQYF.

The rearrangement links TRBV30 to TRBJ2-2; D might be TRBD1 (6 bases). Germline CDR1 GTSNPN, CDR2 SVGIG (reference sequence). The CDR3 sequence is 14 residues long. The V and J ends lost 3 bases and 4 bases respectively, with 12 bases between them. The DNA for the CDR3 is TGTGCCTGGAGCGACAGGTTAACCACCGGGGAGCTGTTTTTT. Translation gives CAWSDRLTTGELFF.

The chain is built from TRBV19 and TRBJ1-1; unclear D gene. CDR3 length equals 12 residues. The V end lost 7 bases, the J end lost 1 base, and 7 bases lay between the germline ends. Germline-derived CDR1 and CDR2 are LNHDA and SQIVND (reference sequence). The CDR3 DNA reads TGTGCCAGTAAGAGACAGAACACTGAAGCTTTCTTT. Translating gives CASKRQNTEAFF.

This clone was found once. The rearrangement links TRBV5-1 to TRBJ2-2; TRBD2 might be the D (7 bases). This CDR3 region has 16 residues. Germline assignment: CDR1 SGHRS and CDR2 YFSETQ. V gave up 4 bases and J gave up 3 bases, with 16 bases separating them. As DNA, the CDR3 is TGCGCCAGCAGCCCGCGCGGGGGCCTATACACCGGGGAGCTGTTTTTT. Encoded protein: CASSPRGGLYTGELFF.

As DNA, the CDR3 is TGTGCCAGTAGTTCTCAGCGGGGGGAGCCCTACGAGCAGTACTTC. Protein: CASSSQRGEPYEQYF. The chain links TRBV19 to TRBJ2-7; 9 bases are a match to TRBD2. Losses at the gene ends were 5 bases for V and 2 bases for J; bases not matched to a gene: 7. The CDR3 spans 15 residues. From germline, CDR1 is LNHDA and CDR2 SQIVND (reference sequence).

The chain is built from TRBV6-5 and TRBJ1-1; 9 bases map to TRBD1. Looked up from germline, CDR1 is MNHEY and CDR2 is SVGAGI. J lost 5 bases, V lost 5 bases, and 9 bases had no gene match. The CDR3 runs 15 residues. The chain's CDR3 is CASSRRTGVRTEAFF. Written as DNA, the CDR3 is TGTGCCAGCAGTCGTCGGACAGGGGTTCGGACTGAAGCTTTCTTT.

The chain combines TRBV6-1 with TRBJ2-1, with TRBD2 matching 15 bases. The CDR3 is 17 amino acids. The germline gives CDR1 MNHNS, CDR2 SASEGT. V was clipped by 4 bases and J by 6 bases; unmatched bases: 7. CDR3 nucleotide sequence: TGTGCCAGCAGTGGGGCGGGGGGACTAGCGGGAGGCAATGAGCAGTTCTTC. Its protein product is CASSGAGGLAGGNEQFF.

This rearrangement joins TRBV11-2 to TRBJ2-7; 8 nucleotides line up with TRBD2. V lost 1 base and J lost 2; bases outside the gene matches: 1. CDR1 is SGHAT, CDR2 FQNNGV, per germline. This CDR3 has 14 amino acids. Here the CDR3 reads CASSLAGGTYEQYF. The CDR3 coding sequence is TGTGCCAGCAGCTTAGCGGGAGGGACCTACGAGCAGTACTTC.

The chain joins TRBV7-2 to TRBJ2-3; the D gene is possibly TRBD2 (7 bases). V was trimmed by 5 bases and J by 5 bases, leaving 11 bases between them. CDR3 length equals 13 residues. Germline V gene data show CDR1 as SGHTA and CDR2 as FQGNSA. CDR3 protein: CASSRGAIDTQYF. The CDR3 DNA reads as TGTGCCAGCAGCCGGGGGGCCATAGATACGCAGTATTTT.

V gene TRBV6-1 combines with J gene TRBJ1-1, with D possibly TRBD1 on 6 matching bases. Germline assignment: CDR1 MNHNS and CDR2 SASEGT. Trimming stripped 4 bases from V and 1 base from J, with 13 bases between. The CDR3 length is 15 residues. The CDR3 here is CASSAIRGKNTEAFF. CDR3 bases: TGTGCCAGCAGTGCTATCAGGGGAAAGAACACTGAAGCTTTCTTT.

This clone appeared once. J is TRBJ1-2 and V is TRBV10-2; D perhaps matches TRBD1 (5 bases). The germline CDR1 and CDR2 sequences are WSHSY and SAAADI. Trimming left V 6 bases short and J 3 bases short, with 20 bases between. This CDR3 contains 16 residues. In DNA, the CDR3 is TGCGCCAGCAGCGGATTCGGAACAGGAGGGGACTATGGCTACACCTTC. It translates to CASSGFGTGGDYGYTF.

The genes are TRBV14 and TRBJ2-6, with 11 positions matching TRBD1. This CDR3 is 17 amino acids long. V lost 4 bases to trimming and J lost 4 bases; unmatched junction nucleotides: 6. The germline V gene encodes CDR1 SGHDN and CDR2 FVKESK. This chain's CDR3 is CASSLGTGGSGANVLTF. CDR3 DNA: TGTGCCAGCAGCCTTGGGACAGGGGGATCCGGGGCCAACGTCCTGACTTTC.

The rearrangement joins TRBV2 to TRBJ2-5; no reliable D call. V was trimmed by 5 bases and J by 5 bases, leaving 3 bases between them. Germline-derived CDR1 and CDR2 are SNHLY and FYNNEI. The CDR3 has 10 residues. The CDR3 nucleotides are TGTGCCAGCAGTTGGGAGACCCAGTACTTC. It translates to CASSWETQYF.

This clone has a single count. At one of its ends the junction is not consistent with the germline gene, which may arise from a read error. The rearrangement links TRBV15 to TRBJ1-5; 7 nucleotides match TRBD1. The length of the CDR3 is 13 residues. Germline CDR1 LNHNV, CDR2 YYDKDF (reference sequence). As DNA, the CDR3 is TGTGCCACCAGCGGGCCCAGCGGGGGACAGCGGGATTTT. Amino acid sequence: CATSGPSGGQRDF.

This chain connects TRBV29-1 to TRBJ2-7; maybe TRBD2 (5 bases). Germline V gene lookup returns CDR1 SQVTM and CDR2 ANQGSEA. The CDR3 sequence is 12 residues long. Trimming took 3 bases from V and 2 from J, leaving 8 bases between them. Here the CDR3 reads CSVDLGAYEQYF. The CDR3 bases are TGCAGCGTTGATCTGGGAGCCTACGAGCAGTACTTC.

The CDR3 coding sequence is TGTGCCAGCAGCCAAGGGCTAGCGGCCCCCGGCAATGAGCAGTTCTTC. Its protein is CASSQGLAAPGNEQFF. The chain is built from TRBV4-2 and TRBJ2-1, with 7 positions matching TRBD2. This CDR3 region has 16 residues. Trimming at V came to 1 base and at J to 6 bases, leaving 9 bases not matched to a gene. The germline gives CDR1 LGHNA, CDR2 YNFKEQ.

CDR3 sequence (DNA): TGTGCCAGTAGTCCAGGCCATAGCAATCAGCCCCAGCATTTT. This encodes CASSPGHSNQPQHF. V usage is TRBV19 and J usage is TRBJ1-5; D is uncertain. Germline values: CDR1 LNHDA, CDR2 SQIVND (reference sequence). The CDR3 sequence is 14 residues long. With 5 bases removed from V and 0 bases from J, the gap between germline ends came to 8 bases.

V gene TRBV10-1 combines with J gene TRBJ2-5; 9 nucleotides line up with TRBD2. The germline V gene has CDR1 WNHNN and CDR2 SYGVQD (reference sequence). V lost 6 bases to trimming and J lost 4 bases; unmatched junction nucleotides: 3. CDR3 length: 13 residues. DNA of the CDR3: TGCGCCAGCAGGACTAGCGGTCGAGAGACCCAGTACTTC. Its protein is CASRTSGRETQYF.

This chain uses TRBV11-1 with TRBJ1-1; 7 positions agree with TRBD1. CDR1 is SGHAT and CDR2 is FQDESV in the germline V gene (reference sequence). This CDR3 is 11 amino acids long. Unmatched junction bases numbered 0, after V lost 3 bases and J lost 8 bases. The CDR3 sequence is CASSLTGEAFF. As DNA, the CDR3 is TGTGCCAGCAGCTTGACAGGGGAAGCTTTCTTT. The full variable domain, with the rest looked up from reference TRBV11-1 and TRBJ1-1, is EAEVAQSPRYKITEKSQAVAFWCDPISGHATLYWYRQILGQGPELLVQFQDESVVDDSQLPKDRFSAERLKGVDSTLKIQPAELGDSAMYLCASSLTGEAFFGQGTRLTVV.

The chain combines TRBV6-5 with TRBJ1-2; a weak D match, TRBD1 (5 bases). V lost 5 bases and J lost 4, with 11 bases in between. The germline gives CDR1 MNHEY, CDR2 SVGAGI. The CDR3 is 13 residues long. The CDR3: CASSEAGPYGYTF. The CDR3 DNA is TGTGCCAGCAGTGAAGCAGGGCCCTATGGCTACACCTTC.

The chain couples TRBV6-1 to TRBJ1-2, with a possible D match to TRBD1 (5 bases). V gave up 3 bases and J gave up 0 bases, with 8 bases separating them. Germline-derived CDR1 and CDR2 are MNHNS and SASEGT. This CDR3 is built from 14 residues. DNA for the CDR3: TGTGCCAGCAGTGACGGGACGGCTAACTATGGCTACACCTTC. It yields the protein CASSDGTANYGYTF.

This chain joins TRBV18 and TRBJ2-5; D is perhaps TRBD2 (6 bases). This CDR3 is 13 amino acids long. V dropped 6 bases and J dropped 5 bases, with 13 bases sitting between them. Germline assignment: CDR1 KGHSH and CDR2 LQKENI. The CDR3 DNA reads TGTGCCAGCTCCCTGGGACTTTCGGAGACCCAGTACTTC. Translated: CASSLGLSETQYF.

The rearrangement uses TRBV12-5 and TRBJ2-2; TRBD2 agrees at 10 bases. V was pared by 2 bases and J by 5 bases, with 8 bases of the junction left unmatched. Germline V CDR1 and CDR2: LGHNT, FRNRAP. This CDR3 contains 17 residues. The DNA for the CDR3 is TGTGCTAGTGGTTTGTTTGGGAGCGGGGGGGCTACCGGGGAGCTGTTTTTT. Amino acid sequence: CASGLFGSGGATGELFF.

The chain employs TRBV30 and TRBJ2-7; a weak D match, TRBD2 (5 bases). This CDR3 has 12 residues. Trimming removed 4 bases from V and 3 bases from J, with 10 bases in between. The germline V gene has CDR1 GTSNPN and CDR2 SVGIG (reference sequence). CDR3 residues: CAWNGLSYEQYF. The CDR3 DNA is TGTGCCTGGAACGGACTGAGCTACGAGCAGTACTTC.

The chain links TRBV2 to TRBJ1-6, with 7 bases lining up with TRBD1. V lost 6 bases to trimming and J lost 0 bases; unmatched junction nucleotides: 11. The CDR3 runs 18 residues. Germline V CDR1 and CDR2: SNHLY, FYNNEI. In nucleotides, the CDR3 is TGTGCCAGCAGGGGACCGGCGGACAGGAGCTCCTATAATTCACCCCTCCACTTT. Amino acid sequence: CASRGPADRSSYNSPLHF.

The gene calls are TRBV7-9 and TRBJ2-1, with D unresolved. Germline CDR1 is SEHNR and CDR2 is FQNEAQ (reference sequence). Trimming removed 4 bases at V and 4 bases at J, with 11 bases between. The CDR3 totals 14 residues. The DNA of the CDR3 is TGTGCCAGCAGCTCAGACATGGGATACAATGAGCAGTTCTTC. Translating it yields CASSSDMGYNEQFF.